The rows below give T cell receptor beta chains drawn from one sample of a study of blood T cells in healthy people across ages. Each CDR3 protein is one row after TCRdb ran MiXCR on the 5' RACE reads. Of over 1,500,000 distinct CDR3 sequences in the sample, roughly 52% were seen once. Sequenced material: blood. The receptors stem from a woman in her forties in good health. Both conserved end residues are part of each CDR3. The order of the fields is D gene, J gene, V gene, CDR3 protein. D genes are given only for firm matches.

>TRBD1|.|TRBV4-1
CASSQVRQGGEQYF
>.|TRBJ2-1|TRBV7-2
CASSLDLGSEQFF
>.|TRBJ2-7|TRBV7-2
CASSLDPYEQYF
>TRBD2|TRBJ2-3|TRBV20-1
CSALSGGAFLSVGTDTQYF
>.|TRBJ2-1|TRBV15
CATGVTSSYNEQFF
>.|TRBJ2-3|TRBV20-1
CSARAKSGRITDTQYF
>.|TRBJ2-3|TRBV28
CASRPYHKTGSTDTQYF
>.|TRBJ1-4|TRBV3-1
CASSQATLRLFF
>TRBD1|TRBJ1-5|TRBV7-9
CASSLADRYQPQHF
>.|TRBJ2-7|TRBV6-2/TRBV6-3
CAVTQGNEQYF
>.|TRBJ1-5|TRBV28
CASSRLNFRQGPSNQPQHF
>TRBD1|TRBJ1-2|TRBV7-9
CASSTTGADLYGYTF
>.|TRBJ2-3|TRBV20-1
CSAPNAQGVRTDTQYF
>.|TRBJ2-1|TRBV7-2
CASSSPNYNEQFF
>TRBD2|TRBJ2-1|TRBV4-1
CASSHQPGGGAYNEQFF
>.|TRBJ2-5|TRBV12-3/TRBV12-4
CASSLIAQTQYF
>.|TRBJ1-2|TRBV5-1
CASSLGRVRTEDGYTF
>.|.|TRBV20-1
CSARDRANGGNKETQYF
>.|TRBJ1-2|TRBV12-5
CASGLSGQNYGYTF
>TRBD2|TRBJ2-3|TRBV4-2
CASSQESATSPLDTQYF
>.|TRBJ2-1|TRBV20-1
CSASWLEESWNEQFF
>TRBD1|TRBJ2-3|TRBV6-5
CASRRQGPTDTQYF
>TRBD2|TRBJ2-3|TRBV29-1
CSVESPLLAGDTDTQYF
>.|TRBJ2-1|TRBV4-2
CASSRRTDADNEQFF
>.|TRBJ2-4|TRBV7-9
CASSYRDGLKNIQYF
>.|.|TRBV12-3/TRBV12-4
CASSLENRASETQYF
>.|TRBJ2-5|TRBV6-2/TRBV6-3
CASSWTWETQYF
>TRBD1|TRBJ2-4|TRBV7-2
CASSLADRIAKNIQYF
>.|TRBJ2-5|TRBV7-2
CASSLFPNQETQYF
>.|TRBJ2-7|TRBV28
CASSFGLIAYEQYF
>TRBD1|TRBJ1-5|TRBV20-1
CSARSDRGFNQPQHF
>.|TRBJ2-5|TRBV28
CASSVQYF
>.|TRBJ2-5|TRBV20-1
CSARDRPGTGKETQYF
>.|TRBJ2-5|TRBV6-2/TRBV6-3
CASSYLGQQETQYF
>.|TRBJ1-2|TRBV10-3
CAINDLGGEGYGYTF
>.|TRBJ2-5|TRBV7-2
CASSFRRGSGETQYF
>TRBD2|TRBJ2-1|TRBV27
CASSFGTSGVSSYNEQFF
>.|TRBJ1-1|TRBV10-3
CAKTTSTGPNTEAFF
>.|TRBJ1-5|TRBV28
CASSLLSQGLVIQPQHF
>TRBD1|TRBJ1-5|TRBV12-3/TRBV12-4
CASSLRGQRISNQPQHF
>.|TRBJ1-1|TRBV20-1
CSAGPAGRSEAFF
>.|TRBJ2-7|TRBV20-1
CSARPLGPLAYEQYF
>TRBD1|TRBJ2-5|TRBV6-5
CASSYEGTGADEQYF
>.|TRBJ2-7|TRBV7-9
CASSLRGNDEQYF
>TRBD1|TRBJ1-6|TRBV5-1
CASSLETGVRGPLHF
>TRBD1|TRBJ2-5|TRBV7-2
CASSRRSGRGLETQYF
>.|TRBJ1-2|TRBV15
CATSDDNYGYTF
>.|TRBJ2-6|TRBV29-1
CSVELQSGANVLTF
>TRBD2|TRBJ2-3|TRBV4-3
CASSRRVAGGIDTQYF
>.|TRBJ2-1|TRBV11-2
CASSLDGLSAAYNEQFF
>.|TRBJ1-1|TRBV25-1
CASGSSWAAFF
>.|TRBJ1-5|TRBV7-9
CASSLSPRGTRTNQPQHF
>.|TRBJ1-2|TRBV12-3/TRBV12-4
CASSLTSVYGYTF
>TRBD1|TRBJ1-2|TRBV9
CASSVGQGARDYTF
>.|TRBJ2-1|TRBV3-1
CASSGYGGVSYNEQFF
>.|TRBJ2-7|TRBV23-1
CASSQSLSGQRSYEQYF
>.|TRBJ2-5|TRBV25-1
CASGSGLQETQYF
>.|TRBJ1-1|TRBV18
CASSRAGQGGNTEAFF